This T cell receptor beta chain was obtained from a study of control samples from healthy donors and cancer patients. Using immunoSEQ multiplex PCR, the repertoire was profiled, and TCRdb retains in-frame clones only, with some absent. This sample has some 80,000 clones; under 90% occur once, and the top ten carry around 6%. This clone is classed as medium-sized. This clonotype originated in a man aged 50 to 60 in good health. The sequenced material came from blood.

The CDR3 bases are TGTGCCAGCAGCCAAGGCACAGGCACTAACTATGGCTACACCTTC. It encodes CASSQGTGTNYGYTF. The gene calls are TRBV3-1 (or the pseudogene TRBV3-2) and TRBJ1-2, with D possibly TRBD1 on 5 matching bases. V was shortened by 1 base and J by 0 bases, with 9 bases between the two germline ends. Germline assignment: CDR1 LGHDT and CDR2 YNNKEL (reference sequence). This CDR3 spans 15 amino acids.